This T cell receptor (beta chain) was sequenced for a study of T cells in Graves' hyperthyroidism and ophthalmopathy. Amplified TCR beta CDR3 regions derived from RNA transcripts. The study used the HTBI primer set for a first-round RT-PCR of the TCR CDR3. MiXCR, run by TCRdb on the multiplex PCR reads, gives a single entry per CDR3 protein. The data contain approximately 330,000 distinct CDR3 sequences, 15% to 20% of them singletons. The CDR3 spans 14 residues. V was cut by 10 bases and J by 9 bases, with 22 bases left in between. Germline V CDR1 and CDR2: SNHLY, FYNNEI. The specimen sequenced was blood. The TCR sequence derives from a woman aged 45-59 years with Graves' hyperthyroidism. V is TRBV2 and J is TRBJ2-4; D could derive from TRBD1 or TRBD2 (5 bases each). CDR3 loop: CATQGRGEPFIQYF. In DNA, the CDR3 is TGTGCCACCCAGGGTCGGGGAGAGCCCTTCATTCAGTACTTC.